The 8 T cell receptor beta chains reported below all come from one sample, sequenced in a study of cytomegalovirus exposure and HLA in healthy donors. Researchers ran the PCR with 60 Vbeta and 13 Jbeta primers. TCRdb keeps only in-frame clones here, not all; method: immunoSEQ multiplex PCR. The table shows about 160,000 clones, with around 76% occurring only once. Material for sequencing was PBMCs. The receptors were sampled from a female donor in good health and CMV-seronegative.

With regard to this clone: Compared with germline, one end of the junction differs, possibly owing to a read error. The J gene is TRBJ2-2, the V gene TRBV4-1; D gene ambiguous. CDR1 and CDR2 (germline): MGHRA, YSYEKL. The CDR3 loop spans 13 amino acids. CDR3 DNA sequence: TGCGCCAGCAGACAAGCAAACACCGGGGAGCTGTTTTTT. It yields the protein CASRQANTGELFF.

The CDR3: CASSVFGTGGGTEAFF. The CDR3 bases are TGTGCCAGCAGTGTATTCGGGACAGGGGGCGGCACTGAAGCTTTCTTT. The chain is built from TRBV2 and TRBJ1-1, with TRBD1 matching over 12 bases. Germline loops: CDR1 SNHLY, CDR2 FYNNEI. There are 16 residues in the CDR3. V lost 4 bases to trimming and J lost 4 bases; unmatched junction nucleotides: 7.

The CDR3 coding sequence is TGTGCCAGCAAGGGGAATGAGCAGTTCTTC. Translated: CASKGNEQFF. The chain uses TRBV2 and TRBJ2-1, with D perhaps matching TRBD1 (5 bases). Trimming cost V 7 bases and J 7 bases, with 5 bases left between them. The CDR3 has 10 amino acids. Germline V gene lookup returns CDR1 SNHLY and CDR2 FYNNEI.

The rearrangement uses TRBV6-5 and TRBJ2-7; TRBD2 aligns across 7 bases. The V segment lost 5 bases and the J segment 3 bases; nucleotides outside the gene matches: 4. This CDR3 is 13 amino acids long. Germline assignment: CDR1 MNHEY and CDR2 SVGAGI. In DNA, the CDR3 is TGTGCCAGCAGTAGAGGACTAGACTACGAGCAGTACTTC. As protein: CASSRGLDYEQYF.

The chain carries TRBV2 and TRBJ1-2; TRBD1 matches at 7 bases. Germline CDR1 and CDR2: SNHLY and FYNNEI. The length of the CDR3 is 15 residues. V lost 3 bases and J lost 4; bases outside the gene matches: 8. Here the CDR3 reads CASSEEGAPVYGYTF. The CDR3 coding sequence is TGTGCCAGCAGTGAGGAGGGGGCGCCGGTCTATGGCTACACCTTC.

This chain uses TRBV5-4 with TRBJ2-5; TRBD2 matches 8 bases. V lost 4 bases to trimming and J lost 2 bases; unmatched junction nucleotides: 7. This CDR3 has 15 amino acids. Germline assignment: CDR1 SGHNT and CDR2 YYREEE (reference sequence). This CDR3 is CASSPRGGYQETQYF. As DNA, the CDR3 is TGTGCCAGCAGCCCCCGCGGGGGGTATCAAGAGACCCAGTACTTC.

The table lists this clone with a few counts. This chain links TRBV7-7 with TRBJ2-3; TRBD2 matches 10 bases. The CDR3 consists of 16 residues. CDR1 is SSHAT, CDR2 FNYEAQ, per germline (reference sequence). After removal of 1 base from V and 3 bases from J, the junction contained 4 bases not matched to a gene. Written as DNA, the CDR3 is TGTGCCAGCAGCTTAGGACTAGCGGGTGGGACAGATACGCAGTATTTT. Translated: CASSLGLAGGTDTQYF.

This clone was counted only a few times. V is TRBV7-3 and J is TRBJ2-2; 8 nucleotides align to TRBD2. In germline, CDR1 is SGHTA, CDR2 FQGTGA. This CDR3 is 15 amino acids long. V was pared by 5 bases and J by 5 bases, with 7 bases of the junction left unmatched. The CDR3 sequence is CASSPTSGPTGELFF. CDR3 DNA sequence: TGTGCCAGCAGCCCAACTAGCGGTCCTACCGGGGAGCTGTTTTTT. The full variable domain, rest sourced from reference TRBV7-3 and TRBJ2-2, is GAGVSQTPSNKVTEKGKYVELRCDPISGHTALYWYRQSLGQGPEFLIYFQGTGAADDSGLPNDRFFAVRPEGSVSTLKIQRTERGDSAVYLCASSPTSGPTGELFFGEGSRLTVL.